This TCR beta chain was recorded in a study of shared clonotypes between healthy human individuals. Study-wide findings and caveats: Clonotype sharing across a few donors was observed for 4.5% to 6.5% of naive CD4 clonotypes.

The germline V gene has CDR1 SGHRS and CDR2 YFSETQ. The V and J ends lost 0 bases and 9 bases, in that order; junction bases with no gene match: 7. This CDR3 comprises 15 residues. The method was immunoSEQ multiplex PCR; TCRdb's version includes in-frame clones alone and lacks a portion of them. Among about 2 million clones listed, 85% to 95% were seen once. About this clone: Antigen unknown.

Memory CD4+ cells were the fraction left after CD45RA+ naive selection. Sequenced: naive CD4+ T cells sorted from blood. Subset here: CD45RA+ positively selected. This clonotype originated in a man between 18 and 35 years old in good health. The chain combines TRBV5-1 with TRBJ2-1, with 9 bases matching TRBD2. The DNA for the CDR3 is TGCGCCAGCAGCTTGGCTCGGACTAGCGTTTTTGAGCAGTTCTTC. This gives the protein CASSLARTSVFEQFF.